This T cell receptor beta chain was sequenced during a study of PD-L1 blockade in urothelial cancer. Across the study: Intravenous atezolizumab, 1,200 mg every 3 weeks, was begun by patients around 2014. Men with urothelial cancer arising in the bladder made up about 90% of the roughly 29 patients.

Diagnoses among patients were locally advanced or metastatic urothelial carcinoma. Assay used: immunoSEQ multiplex PCR; TCRdb lists only in-frame clones, some missing. The table lists about 56,000 clones, about 86% of them singletons. V lost 2 bases and J 3 bases, leaving 2 bases between the germline ends. CDR1 is MDHEN and CDR2 is SYDVKM in the germline V gene. The length of the CDR3 is 11 residues. The sample in question was PBMCs, obtained around atezolizumab (anti-PD-L1) treatment. This TCR was sampled from a man aged 50 or older with urothelial cancer. The J gene is TRBJ2-7, the V gene TRBV28, with D uncertain. The DNA for the CDR3 is TGTGCCAGCAGTTTACTCTACGAGCAGTACTTC. It specifies CASSLLYEQYF.